This T cell receptor beta chain appears in the sequencing data of a study of blood T cells in healthy people across ages. Broader study findings: It was not known whether donors were CMV positive (a possible confounder of expanded clonotype changes). No conclusive comparison of naive versus antigen-experienced cells was possible with unsorted PBMCs.

Note on this clonotype: The antigen remains undetermined.

It was with a sample-barcoded 5' primer and a J-beta primer mix that a second PCR of roughly 7 to 12 cycles was run. TCRdb processed the 5' RACE reads anew with MiXCR; each CDR3 protein has one entry. There are 870,000 or so distinct CDR3 sequences in the sample; more than 25% occur only once, and approximately 15% lies in the top ten. Material: blood. The sequence came from a woman of 80 years or more in good health.

The CDR3, as DNA: TGTACCAGCAGCGCAAGGGGGGGCAATCAGCCCCAGCATTTT. Protein: CTSSARGGNQPQHF. This rearrangement joins TRBV7-2 to TRBJ1-5; D might be TRBD1 (6 bases). V lost 5 bases, J lost 2 bases, and 10 bases lay in between. This CDR3 is built from 14 residues. CDR1 is SGHTA, CDR2 FQGNSA, per germline.